This is a list of T cell receptor beta chains from one sample in a study of control samples from healthy donors and cancer patients. TCRdb's copy holds only in-frame clones and misses some; the assay was immunoSEQ multiplex PCR. The data show 150,000 to 200,000 clones, roughly 90% seen once. The sample taken for sequencing was blood. These receptors all stem from a man aged 25-45 years in good health. Each CDR3 is given with its conserved first and last residue. The D gene is left open where the match is weak. Only part of the rows carry a size: once, few, many, or a class if the clone is expanded.

j_call: TRBJ2-5
clone_size: NA
v_call: TRBV18
d_call: NA
cdr3_aa: CASSPPATRLRQYF
cdr3_nt: TGTGCCAGCTCACCACCGGCCACACGGCTTCGCCAGTACTTC

j_call: TRBJ1-1
clone_size: NA
v_call: TRBV28
d_call: NA
cdr3_aa: CASSDNTEAFF
cdr3_nt: TGTGCCAGCAGTGATAACACTGAAGCTTTCTTT

j_call: TRBJ2-7
clone_size: NA
v_call: TRBV28
d_call: NA
cdr3_aa: CASQSYEQYF
cdr3_nt: TGTGCCAGCCAGTCCTACGAGCAGTACTTC

j_call: TRBJ1-2
clone_size: NA
v_call: TRBV4-3
d_call: TRBD1
cdr3_aa: CASSHEGQGRGYTF
cdr3_nt: TGCGCCAGCAGCCACGAGGGACAGGGTAGGGGCTACACCTTC

j_call: TRBJ1-1
clone_size: once
v_call: TRBV10-3
d_call: NA
cdr3_aa: CAISESPGETEAFF
cdr3_nt: TGTGCCATCAGTGAGTCGCCAGGGGAAACTGAAGCTTTCTTT

j_call: TRBJ2-5
clone_size: NA
v_call: TRBV6-5
d_call: NA
cdr3_aa: CASSYLFPTTGETQYF
cdr3_nt: TGTGCCAGCAGCTACCTTTTCCCGACCACGGGGGAGACCCAGTACTTC

j_call: TRBJ2-1
clone_size: once
v_call: TRBV18
d_call: TRBD2
cdr3_aa: CASSPFGPSGGYNEQFF
cdr3_nt: TGTGCCAGCTCACCTTTTGGCCCTAGCGGGGGCTACAATGAGCAGTTCTTC

j_call: TRBJ2-2
clone_size: NA
v_call: TRBV7-6
d_call: NA
cdr3_aa: CASSLGRETTGELFF
cdr3_nt: TGTGCCAGCAGCTTAGGCAGGGAAACCACCGGGGAGCTGTTTTTT

j_call: TRBJ2-2
clone_size: NA
v_call: TRBV2
d_call: NA
cdr3_aa: CASSGTAGNTGELFF
cdr3_nt: TGTGCCAGCAGTGGGACGGCCGGTAACACCGGGGAGCTGTTTTTT

j_call: TRBJ2-5
clone_size: NA
v_call: TRBV19
d_call: NA
cdr3_aa: CASSIIGDSQETQYF
cdr3_nt: TGTGCCAGTAGTATAATCGGGGATTCCCAAGAGACCCAGTACTTC

j_call: TRBJ1-5
clone_size: NA
v_call: TRBV4-3
d_call: NA
cdr3_aa: CASSQDGQTSNQPQHF
cdr3_nt: TGCGCCAGCAGCCAAGATGGGCAGACAAGCAATCAGCCCCAGCATTTT

j_call: TRBJ2-2
clone_size: NA
v_call: TRBV28
d_call: TRBD2
cdr3_aa: CASIGLAGDTGELFF
cdr3_nt: TGTGCCAGCATCGGACTAGCGGGAGACACCGGGGAGCTGTTTTTT

j_call: TRBJ1-4
clone_size: NA
v_call: TRBV28
d_call: NA
cdr3_aa: CASSLMLFEKLFF
cdr3_nt: TGTGCCAGCAGTTTAATGTTGTTTGAAAAACTGTTTTTT

j_call: TRBJ2-5
clone_size: NA
v_call: TRBV15
d_call: NA
cdr3_aa: CATSTEESTGQETQYF
cdr3_nt: TGTGCCACCAGCACCGAAGAATCTACCGGCCAAGAGACCCAGTACTTC

j_call: TRBJ1-1
clone_size: once
v_call: TRBV6-5
d_call: NA
cdr3_aa: CASSYSEGNTEAFF
cdr3_nt: TGTGCCAGCAGTTACTCGGAAGGGAACACTGAAGCTTTCTTT

j_call: TRBJ2-7
clone_size: NA
v_call: TRBV5-4
d_call: NA
cdr3_aa: CASSPTGSAYEQYF
cdr3_nt: TGTGCCAGCAGCCCCACTGGGTCCGCCTACGAGCAGTACTTC